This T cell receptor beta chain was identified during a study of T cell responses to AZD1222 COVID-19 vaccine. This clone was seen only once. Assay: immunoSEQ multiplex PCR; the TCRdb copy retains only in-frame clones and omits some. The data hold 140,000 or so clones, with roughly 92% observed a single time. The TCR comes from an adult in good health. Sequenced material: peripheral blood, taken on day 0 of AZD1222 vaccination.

The CDR3 sequence: CASSPGQGDYGYTF. CDR3 DNA sequence: TGTGCCAGCAGCCCGGGACAGGGGGACTATGGCTACACCTTC. The chain uses TRBV6-5 and TRBJ1-2; 11 bases align to TRBD1. The CDR3 runs to 14 residues. Per the germline V gene, CDR1 is MNHEY and CDR2 is SVGAGI. Trimming removed 6 bases from V and 3 bases from J; junction bases left unmatched: 3.